This TCR beta chain was captured by sequencing in a study of blood T cell repertoires in COVID-19. Study as a whole: The United States, Italy and Spain were the sources of the acute and convalescent COVID-19 samples. Sources were T cells, B-cell-depleted T cells, or PBMCs; the material itself was cDNA or gDNA.

This CDR3 has 20 residues. CDR1 is SGHRS and CDR2 is YFSETQ in the germline V gene. Between the trimmed V and J ends, which lost 0 bases and 2 bases, there was a span of 23 bases. How the authors handled the data: Nucleated cell counts were estimated from reference gene primer amplification. Measured with immunoSEQ multiplex PCR; TCRdb has only the in-frame clones, and not every one. Clone size and the V and J calls come from that table; the DNA yielded D and trimming. Of roughly 260,000 clones in the sample, about 85% were seen once. The sample taken for sequencing was peripheral blood. The sequence was collected from a man in his 60s who had recovered from COVID-19. This chain joins TRBV5-1 and TRBJ1-4, with D possibly TRBD1 on 6 matching bases. CDR3 in DNA: TGCGCCAGCAGCTTGGCGGGGCCTGGCAGGGTACAGGGCACTAATGAAAAACTGTTTTTT. Its protein product is CASSLAGPGRVQGTNEKLFF.